These T cell receptor beta chains were read from a single sample in a study of blood T cell repertoires in COVID-19. The table came from immunoSEQ multiplex PCR; TCRdb's copy has only in-frame clones and leaves some out. The sample holds about 140,000 clones, 65% to 85% seen once. Input material: peripheral blood. The receptor source for this set is a woman aged 55-70 years with acute or convalescent COVID-19. CDR3s include the opening cysteine and the closing phenylalanine or tryptophan. The order of the fields is J gene, clone size, D gene, V gene, CDR3 DNA, CDR3 protein. The D gene is left open where the match is weak. Not all rows give a size; the values are once, few, many and, for expanded clones, a class.

>TRBJ2-5|-|TRBD2|TRBV25-1
TGTGCCAGCAGTGAATCCCTTACGGGAGGGCCACGAGGAGAGACCCAGTACTTC
CASSESLTGGPRGETQYF
>TRBJ1-5|-|TRBD1|TRBV4-1
TGCGCCAGCAGCCAAGATCAGGACAGGGCAAAAGGGCCCCAGCATTTT
CASSQDQDRAKGPQHF
>TRBJ2-2|-|-|TRBV27
TGTGCCAGCAGTGGACAAGGGGGAGTCGACACCGGGGAGCTGTTTTTT
CASSGQGGVDTGELFF
>TRBJ2-7|-|-|TRBV5-1
TGCGCCAGCAGCTTGGGGCAGGGTTCGATGGACGAGCAGTACTTC
CASSLGQGSMDEQYF
>TRBJ2-3|-|-|TRBV27
TGTGCCAGCAGTTTATTAGGAGTGACAGATACGCAGTATTTT
CASSLLGVTDTQYF
>TRBJ2-5|-|-|TRBV7-8
TGTGCCAGCAGCTTAGGGGGTTGGGGGGTGGAGACCCAGTACTTC
CASSLGGWGVETQYF
>TRBJ2-1|-|TRBD2|TRBV7-9
TGTGCCAGCAGCCCGACGGTTGGGACTAGCGGTTACAATGAGCAGTTCTTC
CASSPTVGTSGYNEQFF
>TRBJ2-2|-|-|TRBV3-1/TRBV3-2
TGTGCCAGCAGCCGGTTCGGGAACACCGGGGAGCTGTTTTTT
CASSRFGNTGELFF
>TRBJ1-1|-|-|TRBV7-6
TGTGCCAGCAGCTTAGCGTTTGGGAGAGTCGCTGAAGCTTTCTTT
CASSLAFGRVAEAFF
>TRBJ1-1|-|-|TRBV27
TGTGCCAGCTTGGGACACCTGAACACTGAAGCTTTCTTT
CASLGHLNTEAFF
>TRBJ1-1|-|TRBD1|TRBV5-6
TGTGCCAGCCCCCGGGACAGGGGGGCGAGTGAAGCTTTCTTT
CASPRDRGASEAFF
>TRBJ2-1|-|TRBD2|TRBV24-1
TGTGCCACCAGGGTGGGTCTAGCGGGAATCCAATATGAGCAGTTCTTC
CATRVGLAGIQYEQFF
>TRBJ1-3|-|-|TRBV9
TGTGCCAGCAGCGTAGACAGCATGAGCTCTGGAAACACCATATATTTT
CASSVDSMSSGNTIYF
>TRBJ1-4|-|-|TRBV5-1
TGCGCCAGCAGGCGACAGACGATTGAAAAACTGTTTTTT
CASRRQTIEKLFF
>TRBJ2-2|once|-|TRBV7-6
TGTGCCAGCAGCTTATATTTGCTTCGGGGGAACACCGGGGAGCTGTTTTTT
CASSLYLLRGNTGELFF
>TRBJ1-2|-|TRBD1|TRBV14
TGTGCCAGCAGTGTAGCCGGGACAGGGGATGGCTACACCTTC
CASSVAGTGDGYTF
>TRBJ2-1|-|TRBD2|TRBV7-9
TGTGCCATCCAGTCCCCGACTAGCGGCTCTGTGACAAGTTGGGTGCAGTTCTTC
CAIQSPTSGSVTSWVQFF
>TRBJ2-3|few|-|TRBV5-6
TGTGCCAGCAGCTTGGTGATTCCGGGGGAGCCCGAAGATACGCAGTATTTT
CASSLVIPGEPEDTQYF
>TRBJ1-1|many|-|TRBV7-9
TGTGCCAGCAGCGATAACAGCAGGGGCACTGAAGCTTTCTTT
CASSDNSRGTEAFF
>TRBJ2-1|-|-|TRBV7-9
TGTGCCAGCAGCTCCAGGGTATCGACCGACAATGAGCAGTTCTTC
CASSSRVSTDNEQFF
>TRBJ2-1|medium-sized|TRBD2|TRBV28
TGTGCCAGCAGTCCGGGAGGTACCTACAATGAGCAGTTCTTC
CASSPGGTYNEQFF
>TRBJ1-4|-|TRBD1|TRBV7-7
TGTGCTAGCAGCTCCGGGACAGGGAATTCAAAACTGTTTTTT
CASSSGTGNSKLFF